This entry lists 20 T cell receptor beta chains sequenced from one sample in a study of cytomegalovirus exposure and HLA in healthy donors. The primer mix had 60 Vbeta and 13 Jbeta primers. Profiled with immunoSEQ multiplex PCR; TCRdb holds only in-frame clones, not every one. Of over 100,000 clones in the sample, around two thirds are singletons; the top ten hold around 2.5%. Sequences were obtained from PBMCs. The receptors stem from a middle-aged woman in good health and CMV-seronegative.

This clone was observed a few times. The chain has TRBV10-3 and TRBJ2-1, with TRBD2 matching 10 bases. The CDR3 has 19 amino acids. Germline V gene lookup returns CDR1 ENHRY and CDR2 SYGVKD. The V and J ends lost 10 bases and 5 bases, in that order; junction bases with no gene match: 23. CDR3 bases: TGTGCCACCTCCGCGAGGGCCCCCAGCGGGGGGGCCGGAGACAATGAGCAGTTCTTC. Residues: CATSARAPSGGAGDNEQFF.

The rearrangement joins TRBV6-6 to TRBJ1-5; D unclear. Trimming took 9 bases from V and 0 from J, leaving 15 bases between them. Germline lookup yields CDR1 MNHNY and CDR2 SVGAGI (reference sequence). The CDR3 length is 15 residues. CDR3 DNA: TGTGCCAGTCTACCTTTAGGGAGTAGCAATCAGCCCCAGCATTTT. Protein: CASLPLGSSNQPQHF.

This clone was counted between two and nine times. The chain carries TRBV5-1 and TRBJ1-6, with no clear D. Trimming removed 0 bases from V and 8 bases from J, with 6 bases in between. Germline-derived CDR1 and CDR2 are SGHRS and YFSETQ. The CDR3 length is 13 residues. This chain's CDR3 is CASSLAEDSPLHF. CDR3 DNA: TGCGCCAGCAGCTTGGCCGAGGATTCACCCCTCCACTTT.

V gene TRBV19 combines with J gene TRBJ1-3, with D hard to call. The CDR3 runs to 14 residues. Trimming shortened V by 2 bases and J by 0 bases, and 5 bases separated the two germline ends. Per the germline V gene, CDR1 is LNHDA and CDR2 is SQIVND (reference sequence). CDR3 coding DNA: TGTGCCAGTAGTATAACAAACTCTGGAAACACCATATATTTT. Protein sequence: CASSITNSGNTIYF. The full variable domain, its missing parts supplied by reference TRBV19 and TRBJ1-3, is DGGITQSPKYLFRKEGQNVTLSCEQNLNHDAMYWYRQDPGQGLRLIYYSQIVNDFQKGDIAEGYSVSREKKESFPLTVTSAQKNPTAFYLCASSITNSGNTIYFGEGSWLTVV.

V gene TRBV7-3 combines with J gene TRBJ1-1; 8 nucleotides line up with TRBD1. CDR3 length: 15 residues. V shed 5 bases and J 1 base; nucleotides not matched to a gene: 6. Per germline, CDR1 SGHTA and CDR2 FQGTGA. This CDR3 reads CASSPTGAKNTEAFF. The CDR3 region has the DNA TGTGCCAGCAGCCCGACAGGGGCAAAGAACACTGAAGCTTTCTTT.

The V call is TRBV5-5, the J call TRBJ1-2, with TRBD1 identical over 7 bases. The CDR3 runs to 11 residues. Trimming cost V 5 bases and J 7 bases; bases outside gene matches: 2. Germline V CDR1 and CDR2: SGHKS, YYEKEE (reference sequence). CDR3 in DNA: TGTGCCAGCAGGTCAGGGGGTGGCTACACCTTC. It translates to CASRSGGGYTF.

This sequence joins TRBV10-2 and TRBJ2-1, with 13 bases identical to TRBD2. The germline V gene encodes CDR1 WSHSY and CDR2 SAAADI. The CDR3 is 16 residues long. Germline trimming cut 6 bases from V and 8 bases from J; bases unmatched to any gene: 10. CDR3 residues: CASSVLAGGPIDEQFF. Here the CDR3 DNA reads TGCGCCAGCAGCGTACTAGCGGGGGGGCCGATCGATGAGCAGTTCTTC.

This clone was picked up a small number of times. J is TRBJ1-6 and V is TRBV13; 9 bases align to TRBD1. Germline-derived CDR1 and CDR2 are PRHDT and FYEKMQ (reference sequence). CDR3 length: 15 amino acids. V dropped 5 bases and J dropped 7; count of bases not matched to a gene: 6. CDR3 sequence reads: CASSPPTGGNSPLHF. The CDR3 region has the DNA TGTGCCAGCAGCCCCCCGACAGGGGGGAATTCACCCCTCCACTTT.

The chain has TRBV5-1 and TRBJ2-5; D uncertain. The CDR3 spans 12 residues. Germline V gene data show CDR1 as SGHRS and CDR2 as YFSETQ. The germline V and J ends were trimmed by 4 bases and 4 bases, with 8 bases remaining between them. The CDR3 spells CASSDFGETQYF. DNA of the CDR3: TGCGCCAGCAGCGACTTCGGAGAGACCCAGTACTTC.

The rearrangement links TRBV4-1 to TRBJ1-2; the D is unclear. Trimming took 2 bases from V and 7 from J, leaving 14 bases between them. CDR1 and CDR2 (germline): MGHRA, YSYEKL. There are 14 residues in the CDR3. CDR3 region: CASSQSWFRGGYTF. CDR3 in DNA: TGCGCCAGCAGCCAATCCTGGTTTAGAGGTGGCTACACCTTC.

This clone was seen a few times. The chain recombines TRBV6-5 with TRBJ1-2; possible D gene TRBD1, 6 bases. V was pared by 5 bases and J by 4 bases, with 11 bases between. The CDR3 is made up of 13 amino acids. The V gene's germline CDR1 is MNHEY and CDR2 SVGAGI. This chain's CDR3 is CASSQSGVYGYTF. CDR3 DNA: TGTGCCAGCAGTCAATCAGGGGTCTATGGCTACACCTTC.

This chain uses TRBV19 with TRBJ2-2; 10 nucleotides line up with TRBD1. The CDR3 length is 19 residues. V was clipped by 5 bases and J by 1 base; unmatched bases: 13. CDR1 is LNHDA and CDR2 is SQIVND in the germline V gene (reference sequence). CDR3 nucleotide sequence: TGTGCCAGTAGTGGTAGTGTGACAGGGGGCAGGTTGAACACCGGGGAGCTGTTTTTT. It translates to CASSGSVTGGRLNTGELFF. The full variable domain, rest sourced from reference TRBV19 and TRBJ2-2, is DGGITQSPKYLFRKEGQNVTLSCEQNLNHDAMYWYRQDPGQGLRLIYYSQIVNDFQKGDIAEGYSVSREKKESFPLTVTSAQKNPTAFYLCASSGSVTGGRLNTGELFFGEGSRLTVL.

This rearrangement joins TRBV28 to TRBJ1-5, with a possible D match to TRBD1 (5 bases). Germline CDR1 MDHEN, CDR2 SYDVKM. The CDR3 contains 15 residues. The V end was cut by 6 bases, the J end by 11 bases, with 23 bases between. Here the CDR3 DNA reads TGTGCCAGCAGCTCCGGAGCCACCCGACAGCAGGCCCAGCATTTT. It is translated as CASSSGATRQQAQHF.

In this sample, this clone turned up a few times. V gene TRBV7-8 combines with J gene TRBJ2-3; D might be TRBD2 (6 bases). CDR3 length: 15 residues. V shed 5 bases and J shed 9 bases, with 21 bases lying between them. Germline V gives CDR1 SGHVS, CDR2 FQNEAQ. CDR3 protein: CASSARRDSFPTQYF. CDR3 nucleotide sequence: TGTGCCAGCAGCGCCCGCCGGGACTCCTTCCCCACGCAGTATTTT. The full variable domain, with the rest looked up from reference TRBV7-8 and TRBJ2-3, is GAGVSQSPRYKVAKRGQDVALRCDPISGHVSLFWYQQALGQGPEFLTYFQNEAQLDKSGLPSDRFFAERPEGSVSTLKIQRTQQEDSAVYLCASSARRDSFPTQYFGPGTRLTVL.

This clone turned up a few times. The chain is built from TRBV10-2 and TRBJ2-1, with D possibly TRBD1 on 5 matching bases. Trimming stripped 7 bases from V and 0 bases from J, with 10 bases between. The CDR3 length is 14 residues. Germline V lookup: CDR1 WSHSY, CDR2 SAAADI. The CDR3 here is CASNGASSYNEQFF. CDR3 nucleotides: TGCGCCAGCAATGGGGCTAGCTCCTACAATGAGCAGTTCTTC.

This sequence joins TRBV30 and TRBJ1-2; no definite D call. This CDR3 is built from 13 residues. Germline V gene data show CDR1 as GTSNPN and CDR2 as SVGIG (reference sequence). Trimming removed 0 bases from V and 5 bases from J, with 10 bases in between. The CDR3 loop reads CAWSVGSYYGYTF. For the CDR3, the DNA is TGTGCCTGGAGTGTCGGGAGCTATTATGGCTACACCTTC.

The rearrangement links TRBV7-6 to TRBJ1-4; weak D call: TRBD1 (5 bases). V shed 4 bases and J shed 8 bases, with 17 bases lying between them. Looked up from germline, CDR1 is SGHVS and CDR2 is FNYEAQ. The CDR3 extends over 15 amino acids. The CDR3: CASSSTAWREEKLFF. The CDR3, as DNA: TGTGCCAGCAGCTCGACAGCCTGGAGGGAAGAAAAACTGTTTTTT.

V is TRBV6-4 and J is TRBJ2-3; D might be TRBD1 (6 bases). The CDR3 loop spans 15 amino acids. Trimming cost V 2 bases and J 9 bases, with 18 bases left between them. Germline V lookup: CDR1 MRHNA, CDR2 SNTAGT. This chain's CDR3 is CASSDLAGKQGTQYF. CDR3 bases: TGTGCCAGCAGTGACCTTGCGGGTAAGCAGGGGACGCAGTATTTT.

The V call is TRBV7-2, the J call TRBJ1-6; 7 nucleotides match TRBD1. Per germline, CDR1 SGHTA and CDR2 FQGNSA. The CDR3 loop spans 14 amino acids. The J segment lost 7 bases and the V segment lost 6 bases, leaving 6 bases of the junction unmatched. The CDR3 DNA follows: TGTGCCAGCAGACTGGGACAGCTGAATTCACCCCTCCACTTT. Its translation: CASRLGQLNSPLHF. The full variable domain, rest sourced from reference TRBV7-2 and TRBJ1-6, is GAGVSQSPSNKVTEKGKDVELRCDPISGHTALYWYRQSLGQGLEFLIYFQGNSAPDKSGLPSDRFSAERTGGSVSTLTIQRTQQEDSAVYLCASRLGQLNSPLHFGNGTRLTVT.

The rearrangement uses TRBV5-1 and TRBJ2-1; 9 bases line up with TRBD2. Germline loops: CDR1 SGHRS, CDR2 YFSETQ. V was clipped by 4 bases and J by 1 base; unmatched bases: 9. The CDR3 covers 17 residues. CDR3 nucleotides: TGCGCCAGCAGCCCCGCGGGGGGGGTGCAATCCTACAATGAGCAGTTCTTC. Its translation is CASSPAGGVQSYNEQFF. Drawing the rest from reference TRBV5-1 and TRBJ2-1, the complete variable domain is KAGVTQTPRYLIKTRGQQVTLSCSPISGHRSVSWYQQTPGQGLQFLFEYFSETQRNKGNFPGRFSGRQFSNSRSEMNVSTLELGDSALYLCASSPAGGVQSYNEQFFGPGTRLTVL.